This TCR beta chain was identified in a study of T cell repertoires in cytomegalovirus infection. Study details: Public TCR beta signature analysis indicated the presence of both CMV infection and matching HLA type. Study results and caveats: HLA-C-restricted CMV-specific TCR beta clonotypes prevailed in the ex vivo response. Using cumulative public TCR beta family frequency, the authors identified those who carried CMV together with the relevant HLA.

To note about this clonotype: Its antigen is not identified.

In TCRdb, the reads were re-called with MiXCR into one record per CDR3 protein. The table has roughly 630,000 distinct CDR3 sequences, around 24% seen once. The CDR3 sequence is 13 residues long. CDR1 and CDR2 from the germline V gene are SEHNR and FQNEAQ (reference sequence). V lost 5 bases, J lost 5 bases, and 12 bases lay in between. The rearrangement uses TRBV7-9 and TRBJ2-5, with D possibly matching TRBD2 (6 bases). Source material: CD8+ T cells from PBMCs. This TCR came from a human donor in good health (CMV status not recorded). Some clones in this sample may be carry-over from other donors' samples. The CDR3 protein is CASSLGSFETQYF. The CDR3 nucleotides read TGTGCCAGCAGCCTCGGGAGTTTCGAGACCCAGTACTTC.